A single sample gave rise to the 27 T cell receptor beta chains below, sequenced in a study of cytomegalovirus exposure and HLA in healthy donors. A multiplex PCR was run with 60 Vbeta primers and 13 Jbeta primers. Assay: immunoSEQ multiplex PCR; the TCRdb copy retains only in-frame clones and omits some. Of around 90,000 clones in the sample, roughly 86% are singletons; the top ten hold roughly 9.2%. Source material: PBMCs. These receptors all stem from a man in his thirties or forties in good health and CMV-seropositive.

The chain combines TRBV7-9 with TRBJ2-7; D unresolved. CDR1 is SEHNR and CDR2 is FQNEAQ in the germline V gene (reference sequence). The CDR3 length is 14 residues. Trimming took off 1 base at V and 6 bases at J, with 13 bases between the two ends. Written as DNA, the CDR3 is TGTGCCAGCAGCTTAGATGGCAGTCTGGTCGAGCAGTACTTC. Its protein product is CASSLDGSLVEQYF.

This rearrangement joins TRBV10-3 to TRBJ2-3, with 7 positions matching TRBD1. Trimming took 2 bases from V and 2 from J; bases not matched to a gene: 4. This CDR3 has 15 amino acids. Germline V gene sequence: CDR1 ENHRY, CDR2 SYGVKD. CDR3 amino acids: CAISEKGQPTDTQYF. CDR3 sequence (DNA): TGTGCCATCAGTGAGAAGGGACAGCCCACAGATACGCAGTATTTT.

The rearrangement joins TRBV19 to TRBJ2-1, with 11 bases aligning to TRBD2. This CDR3 has 14 amino acids. From germline, CDR1 is LNHDA and CDR2 SQIVND (reference sequence). Unmatched junction bases numbered 4, after V lost 6 bases and J lost 6 bases. The CDR3 protein is CASRLAGAFNEQFF. For the CDR3, the DNA is TGTGCCAGTAGACTAGCGGGAGCCTTCAATGAGCAGTTCTTC.

The chain combines TRBV2 with TRBJ1-1; D might be TRBD1 (6 bases). The CDR3 sequence is 14 residues long. Looked up from germline, CDR1 is SNHLY and CDR2 is FYNNEI. V was trimmed by 6 bases and J by 4 bases, leaving 15 bases between them. CDR3 loop: CASSLERGGTEAFF. The CDR3 DNA follows: TGTGCCAGCAGCCTTGAAAGGGGGGGCACTGAAGCTTTCTTT.

The chain recombines TRBV5-4 with TRBJ2-7; 7 nucleotides line up with TRBD1. The germline CDR1 and CDR2 sequences are SGHNT and YYREEE (reference sequence). The CDR3 is 14 amino acids. The V and J ends lost 5 bases and 2 bases, in that order; junction bases with no gene match: 7. The CDR3, as DNA: TGTGCCAGCAGGTCTGGGACAGCACCCTACGAGCAGTACTTC. Protein: CASRSGTAPYEQYF.

The chain couples TRBV5-4 to TRBJ2-5; D perhaps matches TRBD2 (6 bases). Judging by the DNA end, TRBJ2-7 fits better; the J call may be wrong. Germline-derived CDR1 and CDR2 are SGHNT and YYREEE (reference sequence). This CDR3 comprises 15 residues. This chain's CDR3 is CASSNSGYQLYEQYF. Here the CDR3 DNA reads TGTGCCAGCAGCAATAGCGGCTATCAACTCTACGAGCAGTACTTC.

The rearrangement uses TRBV7-9 and TRBJ1-4, with 8 bases identical to TRBD1. The V segment lost 4 bases and the J segment 4 bases; nucleotides outside the gene matches: 5. This CDR3 has 15 amino acids. Germline loops: CDR1 SEHNR, CDR2 FQNEAQ (reference sequence). The CDR3 bases are TGTGCCAGCAGCTCGGACAGGGCCATTAATGAAAAACTGTTTTTT. Its protein product is CASSSDRAINEKLFF.

This clone was found a few times. This chain joins TRBV5-1 and TRBJ1-1; 8 bases match TRBD1. V dropped 4 bases and J dropped 8; count of bases not matched to a gene: 7. Germline V gene sequence: CDR1 SGHRS, CDR2 YFSETQ. The CDR3 covers 13 residues. As DNA, the CDR3 is TGCGCCAGCAGCCCGATAGCAGGGGGCGAAGCTTTCTTT. Its protein is CASSPIAGGEAFF.

The J gene is TRBJ2-5, the V gene TRBV6-9, with 9 bases lining up with TRBD2. The germline V gene encodes CDR1 MNHGY and CDR2 SVAAGI. The length of the CDR3 is 16 residues. V lost 10 bases and J lost 2; bases outside the gene matches: 14. In DNA form, the CDR3 reads TGTGCCACCCGGATCTCTCGGACTAGCGATCAAGAGACCCAGTACTTC. It translates to CATRISRTSDQETQYF.

This clone has a handful of counts. The CDR3 is CASSLRRGIYTF. DNA of the CDR3: TGTGCCAGCAGTTTACGCCGCGGGATTTACACCTTC. This chain links TRBV28 with TRBJ1-2, with no clear D. Germline loops: CDR1 MDHEN, CDR2 SYDVKM. The V end lost 2 bases, the J end lost 11 bases, and 12 bases lay between the germline ends. CDR3 size: 12 residues.

The chain joins TRBV5-6 to TRBJ2-5; tentatively, D is TRBD2 (8 bases). Gene TRBJ2-7 matches the end of the DNA better, so the J call may be wrong. Germline lookup yields CDR1 SGHDT and CDR2 YYEEEE. The CDR3 has 17 amino acids. CDR3 bases: TGTGCCAGCAGCTCGTCGGGGGGGGGACAGCAATCCTACGAGCAGTACTTC. It specifies CASSSSGGGQQSYEQYF.

The chain combines TRBV7-9 with TRBJ1-1; possible D gene TRBD1, 6 bases. The germline CDR1 and CDR2 sequences are SEHNR and FQNEAQ (reference sequence). The CDR3 length is 16 residues. V was cut by 3 bases and J by 7 bases, with 21 bases left in between. The CDR3 DNA reads TGTGCCAGCAGCTTGCCGAATGGGGGCCAAAGTATTGAAGCTTTCTTT. The encoded protein is CASSLPNGGQSIEAFF. The full variable domain, in which reference TRBV7-9 and TRBJ1-1 provide the parts outside the CDR3, is DTGVSQNPRHKITKRGQNVTFRCDPISEHNRLYWYRQTLGQGPEFLTYFQNEAQLEKSRLLSDRFSAERPKGSFSTLEIQRTEQGDSAMYLCASSLPNGGQSIEAFFGQGTRLTVV.

The V gene is TRBV10-1, the J gene TRBJ2-7, with 13 positions matching TRBD2. Germline trimming cut 2 bases from V and 1 base from J; bases unmatched to any gene: 17. Germline assignment: CDR1 WNHNN and CDR2 SYGVQD (reference sequence). The CDR3 length is 21 residues. The CDR3: CASSESWLMRTSGSRSYEQYF. CDR3 DNA sequence: TGCGCCAGCAGTGAGAGCTGGCTCATGCGGACTAGCGGGAGTCGTTCCTACGAGCAGTACTTC.

This clone was detected once. V usage is TRBV7-9 and J usage is TRBJ2-1; 10 bases are shared with TRBD2. Germline trimming cut 1 base from V and 7 bases from J; bases unmatched to any gene: 4. The germline V gene encodes CDR1 SEHNR and CDR2 FQNEAQ (reference sequence). The CDR3 consists of 15 residues. The CDR3 bases are TGTGCCAGCAGCTTAGGACTAGCGGGCGTTAATGAGCAGTTCTTC. Protein product: CASSLGLAGVNEQFF.

This chain uses TRBV28 with TRBJ2-3; 8 nucleotides agree with TRBD1. V was clipped by 5 bases and J by 3 bases; unmatched bases: 4. CDR3 size: 14 residues. The germline CDR1 and CDR2 sequences are MDHEN and SYDVKM. This chain's CDR3 is CASSLRTGTDTQYF. CDR3 sequence (DNA): TGTGCCAGCAGTCTAAGGACAGGGACAGATACGCAGTATTTT.

This clone was found a few times. The genes are TRBV2 and TRBJ2-7; 8 nucleotides match TRBD2. The CDR3 covers 13 residues. V shed 4 bases, J shed 6 bases, and the junction held 5 bases outside the gene matches. Germline V lookup: CDR1 SNHLY, CDR2 FYNNEI. The CDR3 coding sequence is TGTGCCAGCAGTGTTGCGGGAGGAGGCGAGCAGTACTTC. Translating gives CASSVAGGGEQYF.

This clone has a single count. V and J are TRBV6-6 and TRBJ1-2; 9 nucleotides match TRBD1. Germline CDR1 MNHNY, CDR2 SVGAGI (reference sequence). The V segment lost 5 bases and the J segment 7 bases; nucleotides outside the gene matches: 2. The CDR3 extends over 12 amino acids. The CDR3 DNA reads as TGTGCCAGCAGTACAGGGGGCGCTGGCTACACCTTC. Its translation: CASSTGGAGYTF.

Points on this clone: At one end, the junction sequence differs from germline, possibly due to a read error. This chain connects TRBV28 to TRBJ2-7; 8 bases map to TRBD2. Germline assignment: CDR1 MDHEN and CDR2 SYDVKM. The CDR3 has 14 amino acids. CDR3 nucleotides: TGTGCCAGCAGTTATCCAGCGGGAGTGAGGGAGCAGCACTTC. Translation gives CASSYPAGVREQHF.

This chain links TRBV5-6 with TRBJ2-1; 11 bases agree with TRBD2. The CDR3 has 15 amino acids. V trimming: 5 bases; J trimming: 7 bases; junction bases outside the gene matches: 8. CDR1 SGHDT and CDR2 YYEEEE come from the germline V gene. The CDR3 nucleotides read TGTGCCAGCAGACCGCTAGCGGGAGGTACGAATGAGCAGTTCTTC. It is translated as CASRPLAGGTNEQFF.

This sequence joins TRBV27 and TRBJ2-6, with D unresolved. Trimming left V 2 bases short and J 0 bases short, with 5 bases between. This CDR3 contains 15 residues. The germline V gene encodes CDR1 MNHEY and CDR2 SMNVEV (reference sequence). CDR3 loop: CASSLASSGANVLTF. CDR3 sequence (DNA): TGTGCCAGCAGTTTAGCGAGCTCTGGGGCCAACGTCCTGACTTTC.

The chain carries TRBV27 and TRBJ2-2; 9 positions match TRBD1. The CDR3 sequence is 15 residues long. Trimming cost V 6 bases and J 7 bases; bases outside gene matches: 9. The germline V gene has CDR1 MNHEY and CDR2 SMNVEV (reference sequence). CDR3 loop: CASRRDRERNGELFF. CDR3 in DNA: TGTGCCAGCAGAAGGGACAGGGAACGTAACGGGGAGCTGTTTTTT.

This chain connects TRBV28 to TRBJ2-7; tentative D call: TRBD1 (6 bases). The germline CDR1 and CDR2 sequences are MDHEN and SYDVKM. V was shortened by 6 bases and J by 2 bases, with 11 bases between the two germline ends. The CDR3 covers 13 residues. The CDR3 bases are TGTGCCAGCAGAGGCAGGGGAACCTACGAGCAGTACTTC. It is translated as CASRGRGTYEQYF.

V usage is TRBV6-4 and J usage is TRBJ2-7, with D perhaps matching TRBD2 (6 bases). The CDR3 contains 14 residues. Deletions cut 11 bases from V and 0 bases from J, with 17 bases between. Germline assignment: CDR1 MRHNA and CDR2 SNTAGT. The DNA for the CDR3 is TGTGCCGCCCGGTCGGGACTGGCCTCCTACGAGCAGTACTTC. Translating it yields CAARSGLASYEQYF.

The chain combines TRBV6-5 with TRBJ1-2, with D hard to call. The V end was cut by 7 bases, the J end by 4 bases, with 19 bases between. The CDR3 contains 15 residues. Germline CDR1 is MNHEY and CDR2 is SVGAGI. CDR3 in amino acids: CASTISRGLSYGYTF. CDR3 in DNA: TGTGCCAGCACTATCTCCCGTGGGCTCAGCTATGGCTACACCTTC.

This clone was found once. This sequence joins TRBV5-1 and TRBJ2-1; 8 nucleotides align to TRBD2. With V trimmed by 3 bases and J by 6 bases, 8 bases remained unmatched. The CDR3 runs 15 residues. Germline values: CDR1 SGHRS, CDR2 YFSETQ. In DNA form, the CDR3 reads TGCGCCAGCAGCTCCGGGACTAGTTACGGCAATGAGCAGTTCTTC. It is translated as CASSSGTSYGNEQFF.

The chain recombines TRBV14 with TRBJ2-7; 7 positions match TRBD1. J gave up 5 bases and V 1 base, and 5 bases lay outside the gene matches. Germline CDR1 SGHDN, CDR2 FVKESK. The CDR3 has 14 residues. In DNA form, the CDR3 reads TGTGCCAGCAGCCAAGTTTGGGGGACAGACGAGCAGTACTTC. Amino acid sequence: CASSQVWGTDEQYF.

The CDR3 region is CASSQATGGQPQHF. CDR3 coding DNA: TGCGCCAGCAGCCAAGCCACAGGGGGTCAGCCCCAGCATTTT. The V and J genes are TRBV4-1 and TRBJ1-5; 8 nucleotides match TRBD1. The CDR3 has 14 residues. The germline gives CDR1 MGHRA, CDR2 YSYEKL. With V trimmed by 1 base and J by 6 bases, 2 bases remained unmatched.